A selection of T cell receptor beta chains follows, all from one sample in a study of blood T cell repertoires in COVID-19. Clones were sequenced by immunoSEQ multiplex PCR, and TCRdb holds only the in-frame ones, with some missing. The data hold 200,000 to 250,000 clones, with about 87% observed a single time. Input material: PBMCs or T cells enriched from blood (not recorded which). All receptors derive from a man younger than 35 with acute COVID-19. Each CDR3 is given with its conserved first and last residue. The order of the fields is J gene, D gene, V gene, CDR3 protein, CDR3 DNA. D genes are given only for firm matches.

TRBJ2-3 . TRBV5-1 CASSLGLSTDTQYF TGCGCCAGCAGCTTGGGCCTATCCACAGATACGCAGTATTTT
TRBJ1-1 . TRBV7-2 CASSQSSYTEAFF TGTGCCAGCTCCCAGTCATCCTACACTGAAGCTTTCTTT
TRBJ2-1 TRBD2 TRBV19 CASRRENEQFF TGTGCCAGTCGGCGGGAGAATGAGCAGTTCTTC
TRBJ1-1 TRBD1 TRBV24-1 CATSDPGTGRTEAFF TGTGCCACCAGTGATCCCGGGACAGGGAGGACTGAAGCTTTCTTT
TRBJ1-5 TRBD1 TRBV5-5 CASSLGQGLRQPQHF TGTGCCAGCAGCTTGGGACAGGGGCTACGTCAGCCCCAGCATTTT
TRBJ1-1 TRBD1 TRBV2 CASSETGGGGFAEAFF TGTGCCAGCAGTGAGACAGGGGGCGGGGGATTCGCCGAAGCTTTCTTT
TRBJ2-3 . TRBV7-2 CASSEHRDTDTQYF TGTGCCAGCTCCGAACACAGGGACACAGATACGCAGTATTTT
TRBJ1-1 TRBD1 TRBV28 CASSLSAGGINTEAFF TGTGCCAGCAGTTTATCGGCAGGGGGCATAAACACTGAAGCTTTCTTT
TRBJ1-1 . TRBV4-2 CASSQGSGGTEAFF TGTGCCAGCAGCCAAGGTTCCGGGGGCACTGAAGCTTTCTTT
TRBJ1-4 . TRBV5-4 CASSTRSGANEKLFF TGTGCCAGCAGCACCAGGTCCGGGGCTAATGAAAAACTGTTTTTT
TRBJ2-2 . TRBV30 CAWSVSRAHTGELFF TGTGCCTGGAGTGTAAGCAGGGCCCACACCGGGGAGCTGTTTTTT